A selection of T cell receptor beta chains follows, all from one sample in a study of OX40 agonist ivuxolimab in advanced cancers. Clones were read by immunoSEQ multiplex PCR, and TCRdb kept only the in-frame ones, dropping some. Counted here are tens of thousands of clones, approximately 79% occurring once; the ten biggest clones make up just under 2.5%. The specimen comprised CD4+ or CD8+ T cells sorted from blood, sampled in a trial of the OX40 agonist ivuxolimab. The receptor source for this set is an adult with an advanced solid tumor such as melanoma, head and neck, liver or kidney cancer. Each CDR3 is given with its conserved first and last residue. The D gene is left open where the match is weak. Clone size is shown for a subset of rows, as once, few, many or a class of expanded clone.

D gene | J gene | clone size | V gene | CDR3 protein | CDR3 DNA
NA | TRBJ1-4 | NA | TRBV4-1 | CASSHPRSAGSEKLFF | TGCGCCAGCAGCCACCCCCGTAGTGCAGGGAGTGAAAAACTGTTTTTT
TRBD1 | TRBJ2-7 | NA | TRBV5-1 | CASSSLQGAGYEQYF | TGCGCCAGCAGCTCGTTGCAGGGGGCGGGATACGAGCAGTACTTC
NA | TRBJ1-1 | NA | TRBV5-1 | CASRLREGGTEAFF | TGCGCCAGCAGACTGAGGGAGGGAGGGACTGAAGCTTTCTTT
NA | TRBJ1-5 | once | TRBV4-3 | CASSQVGGDSNQPQHF | TGCGCCAGCAGCCAAGTCGGGGGAGATAGCAATCAGCCCCAGCATTTT
NA | TRBJ1-1 | few | TRBV27 | CASRLTAWVATEAFF | TGTGCCAGCAGATTGACGGCGTGGGTGGCCACTGAAGCTTTCTTT
NA | TRBJ2-7 | NA | TRBV7-2 | CASSTEARYYEQYF | TGTGCCAGCAGCACAGAGGCTAGATACTACGAGCAGTACTTC
NA | TRBJ2-7 | once | TRBV11-3 | CASSPIARTVTYEQYF | TGTGCCAGCAGCCCCATAGCCAGGACAGTTACCTACGAGCAGTACTTC
NA | TRBJ1-2 | few | TRBV27 | CASTTRSGLGYTF | TGTGCCAGCACGACCCGCTCAGGGCTCGGCTACACCTTC
NA | TRBJ1-1 | NA | TRBV6-5 | CASSPSRGLNTEAFF | TGTGCCAGCAGTCCTAGCAGGGGCCTGAACACTGAAGCTTTCTTT
NA | TRBJ1-5 | NA | TRBV5-1 | CASSFGPYEGQPQHF | TGCGCCAGCAGCTTCGGGCCCTACGAGGGACAGCCCCAGCATTTT
NA | TRBJ1-1 | NA | TRBV5-8 | CASSLGWGDPAFF | TGTGCCAGCAGCTTGGGTTGGGGGGACCCAGCTTTCTTT
NA | TRBJ2-3 | NA | TRBV5-4 | CASSRVGPGDTQYF | TGTGCCAGCAGCCGAGTGGGGCCAGGGGATACGCAGTATTTT
NA | TRBJ1-1 | NA | TRBV5-8 | CASTPRGLNTEAFF | TGTGCCAGCACCCCTCGGGGGTTGAACACTGAAGCTTTCTTT
TRBD1 | TRBJ1-5 | NA | TRBV5-1 | CASSIDRDQPQHF | TGCGCCAGCAGCATCGACAGGGACCAGCCCCAGCATTTT
NA | TRBJ1-6 | NA | TRBV15 | CATSFDNSPLHF | TGTGCCACCAGCTTTGATAATTCACCCCTCCACTTT
NA | TRBJ1-1 | NA | TRBV7-7 | CASSQPPGLKLTEAFF | TGTGCCAGCAGCCAACCTCCGGGCCTTAAGTTGACTGAAGCTTTCTTT
NA | TRBJ2-2 | NA | TRBV29-1 | CSVTRYTGELFF | TGCAGCGTAACAAGATACACCGGGGAGCTGTTTTTT
TRBD2 | TRBJ2-7 | NA | TRBV5-1 | CASSAPNVGTSGMSSYEQYF | TGCGCCAGCAGCGCACCAAATGTCGGGACTAGCGGGATGAGCTCCTACGAGCAGTACTTC
TRBD2 | TRBJ2-1 | NA | TRBV7-2 | CASSLSAGGFAYNEQFF | TGTGCCAGCAGCTTATCGGCGGGAGGATTTGCCTACAATGAGCAGTTCTTC
NA | TRBJ1-6 | NA | TRBV18 | CASSPPNSPLHF | TGTGCCAGCTCACCACCCAATTCACCCCTCCACTTT
NA | TRBJ1-4 | NA | TRBV5-4 | CASSAGGTLEKLFF | TGTGCCAGCAGCGCGGGGGGGACCCTTGAAAAACTGTTTTTT
NA | TRBJ2-1 | NA | TRBV27 | CASSLGKGRIYNEQFF | TGTGCCAGCAGTTTAGGAAAAGGACGGATTTACAATGAGCAGTTCTTC
TRBD1 | TRBJ1-6 | once | TRBV30 | CAWSLGQGASNSPLHF | TGTGCCTGGAGCCTCGGACAGGGGGCTAGTAATTCACCCCTCCACTTT
NA | TRBJ1-4 | once | TRBV6-6 | CASSSGDRKLFF | TGTGCCAGCAGTTCGGGGGATAGAAAACTGTTTTTT
NA | TRBJ2-7 | NA | TRBV12-5 | CASGFGTPGVYEQYF | TGTGCTAGTGGTTTTGGGACACCTGGGGTCTACGAGCAGTACTTC
TRBD1 | TRBJ1-5 | NA | TRBV27 | CASSLGTANQPQHF | TGTGCCAGCAGCCTAGGGACAGCAAATCAGCCCCAGCATTTT
NA | TRBJ1-4 | NA | TRBV5-1 | CASSLDTGGEKLFF | TGCGCCAGCAGCTTGGACACCGGGGGCGAAAAACTGTTTTTT
TRBD1 | TRBJ1-4 | NA | TRBV5-1 | CASSSQGANGEKLFF | TGCGCCAGCAGCTCACAGGGGGCAAACGGTGAAAAACTGTTTTTT
NA | TRBJ1-4 | NA | TRBV18 | CASSPPSGSNEKLFF | TGTGCCAGCTCACCCCCCTCAGGTTCCAATGAAAAACTGTTTTTT
NA | TRBJ1-2 | NA | TRBV6-5 | CASSYKANYGYTF | TGTGCCAGCAGTTACAAGGCGAACTATGGCTACACCTTC
NA | TRBJ2-2 | NA | TRBV2 | CASRERSSGELFF | TGTGCCAGCAGAGAACGCTCATCAGGGGAGCTGTTTTTT
TRBD1 | TRBJ1-6 | NA | TRBV5-6 | CASSLGQANSPLHF | TGTGCCAGCAGCCTGGGACAGGCCAATTCACCCCTCCACTTT
NA | TRBJ2-3 | NA | TRBV30 | CAWRGGSPWDTQYF | TGTGCCTGGAGGGGAGGAAGCCCCTGGGATACGCAGTATTTT
NA | TRBJ2-1 | NA | TRBV6-5 | CASSYTLALNNEQFF | TGTGCCAGCAGTTACACCCTAGCGCTAAACAATGAGCAGTTCTTC
NA | TRBJ2-1 | NA | TRBV19 | CASSRGGGPYNEQFF | TGTGCCAGTAGTCGGGGCGGGGGCCCTTACAATGAGCAGTTCTTC
NA | TRBJ1-2 | few | TRBV12-5 | CASGPSFGENVGYTF | TGTGCTAGTGGTCCTAGTTTTGGGGAGAATGTTGGCTACACCTTC
TRBD1 | TRBJ2-2 | NA | TRBV7-3 | CASSPSWGTGNTGELFF | TGTGCCAGCAGCCCAAGTTGGGGGACAGGGAACACCGGGGAGCTGTTTTTT
NA | TRBJ2-3 | NA | TRBV4-1 | CASSQLRTRDDTQYF | TGCGCCAGCAGCCAACTGCGCACGAGGGACGATACGCAGTATTTT
TRBD2 | TRBJ2-2 | NA | TRBV7-3 | CASSLTPRGAGVVGELFF | TGTGCCAGCAGCTTAACCCCCCGGGGAGCGGGAGTAGTCGGGGAGCTGTTTTTT
TRBD1 | TRBJ2-4 | NA | TRBV7-6 | CASSQGAGGTKNIQYF | TGTGCCAGCAGCCAAGGGGCAGGGGGAACCAAAAACATTCAGTACTTC
TRBD1 | TRBJ1-2 | NA | TRBV19 | CASMGGTGLVGGYGYTF | TGTGCCAGTATGGGCGGGACAGGGCTCGTTGGCGGCTATGGCTACACCTTC
NA | TRBJ1-6 | many | TRBV9 | CASSVDGGRNSPLHF | TGTGCCAGCAGCGTAGACGGGGGGAGAAATTCACCCCTCCACTTT
NA | TRBJ1-1 | NA | TRBV18 | CASSTTGLNTEAFF | TGTGCCAGCTCTACTACGGGGTTGAACACTGAAGCTTTCTTT
TRBD1 | TRBJ2-3 | NA | TRBV5-6 | CASRAATGTSTDTQYF | TGTGCCAGCAGGGCCGCGACAGGGACAAGCACAGATACGCAGTATTTT
TRBD1 | TRBJ1-5 | NA | TRBV19 | CASSITGENQPQHF | TGTGCCAGTAGTATTACAGGGGAAAACCAGCCCCAGCATTTT
NA | TRBJ2-5 | once | TRBV5-1 | CASSLAVKVLEETQYF | TGCGCCAGCAGCTTGGCCGTGAAGGTCCTGGAGGAGACCCAGTACTTC
TRBD1 | TRBJ1-2 | few | TRBV2 | CASSEVGTGALEGYTF | TGTGCCAGCAGTGAAGTTGGGACAGGGGCTCTGGAGGGCTACACCTTC
NA | TRBJ2-2 | NA | TRBV7-2 | CASSRRETGELFF | TGTGCCAGCAGCCGCAGGGAGACCGGGGAGCTGTTTTTT
NA | TRBJ2-4 | NA | TRBV28 | CASSSTFGIQYF | TGTGCCAGCAGTTCGACCTTTGGGATTCAGTACTTC
NA | TRBJ1-1 | once | TRBV7-9 | CASSPWDPNTEAFF | TGTGCCAGCAGCCCATGGGACCCGAACACTGAAGCTTTCTTT
TRBD1 | TRBJ1-1 | NA | TRBV5-4 | CASSISDRAGGTEAFF | TGTGCCAGCAGCATCTCCGACAGGGCCGGTGGCACTGAAGCTTTCTTT
TRBD1 | TRBJ2-6 | NA | TRBV7-9 | CASSLGGTGRSEANVLTF | TGTGCCAGCAGCTTAGGAGGGACAGGCCGCTCAGAGGCCAACGTCCTGACTTTC
NA | TRBJ1-5 | NA | TRBV28 | CASSLFGKGWSQPQHF | TGTGCCAGCAGTTTATTCGGCAAGGGGTGGTCTCAGCCCCAGCATTTT
NA | TRBJ2-1 | NA | TRBV7-2 | CASTLREGGSNEQFF | TGTGCCAGCACTCTCCGGGAAGGGGGGTCCAATGAGCAGTTCTTC
NA | TRBJ1-2 | NA | TRBV4-1 | CASSQRGQLFYGYTF | TGCGCCAGCAGCCAACGAGGACAGCTTTTCTATGGCTACACCTTC
NA | TRBJ2-1 | NA | TRBV18 | CASSEADNEQFF | TGTGCCAGCTCAGAAGCAGACAATGAGCAGTTCTTC